The sequence of this T cell receptor (beta chain) was determined in a study of T cell changes during pregnancy in multiple sclerosis. Germline CDR1 LNHDA, CDR2 SQIVND (reference sequence). V gave up 1 base and J gave up 5 bases, with 14 bases separating them. The CDR3 loop spans 15 amino acids. This clone is a singleton in its sample. Profiling relied on immunoSEQ multiplex PCR, and the TCRdb table lists in-frame clones only, not all of them. There are about 51,000 clones in the sample; 85% to 95% occur only once, and 0.58% lies in the top ten. The material was CD4+ T cells from peripheral blood mononuclear cells, obtained in the second trimester of pregnancy. This TCR was recovered from a female donor with multiple sclerosis, enrolled in a pregnancy study. This chain links TRBV19 with TRBJ2-5; no reliable D call. In DNA, the CDR3 is TGTGCCAGTAGTATAGGAGCAGTGCTCGGGGAGACCCAGTACTTC. Its protein product is CASSIGAVLGETQYF.